The rows below give T cell receptor beta chains drawn from one sample of a study of breast tumors, draining lymph nodes, adjacent tissues. MiXCR, applied by TCRdb to the multiplex PCR reads, yields one record per CDR3 protein. The top ten clones hold about 8% of a sample with roughly 70,000 distinct CDR3 sequences, roughly 40% of them seen once. Material for sequencing was breast tumor tissue. These receptors were collected from a female donor with breast cancer. Some clones in this sample may be carry-over from other donors' samples. Each CDR3 is given with its conserved first and last residue. The D gene is left open where the match is weak. Not all rows give a size; the values are once, few, many and, for expanded clones, a class.

D gene: NA; clone size: many; J gene: TRBJ1-5; V gene: TRBV9; CDR3 DNA: TGTGCCAGCAGCGTGGGGGGGGTAGCGGGTCAGCCCCAGCATTTT; CDR3 protein: CASSVGGVAGQPQHF
D gene: NA; clone size: many; J gene: TRBJ2-3; V gene: TRBV2; CDR3 DNA: TGTGCCAGCATTATGGAGGCGGGGGCCCCAAGCGGTACGCAGTATTTT; CDR3 protein: CASIMEAGAPSGTQYF
D gene: NA; clone size: many; J gene: TRBJ2-1; V gene: TRBV9; CDR3 DNA: TGTGCCAGCAGCGTAGGTGGCAGGGACAATGAGCAGTTCTTC; CDR3 protein: CASSVGGRDNEQFF
D gene: NA; clone size: NA; J gene: TRBJ2-3; V gene: TRBV7-2; CDR3 DNA: TGTGCCAGCAAGTCCAGGGGCCGCACAGATACGCAGTATTTT; CDR3 protein: CASKSRGRTDTQYF
D gene: NA; clone size: NA; J gene: TRBJ1-4; V gene: TRBV7-3; CDR3 DNA: TGTGCCAGCAGCTTAACCGGGCTGAGTAATGAAAAACTGTTTTTT; CDR3 protein: CASSLTGLSNEKLFF
D gene: NA; clone size: many; J gene: TRBJ2-2; V gene: TRBV5-1; CDR3 DNA: TGCGCCAGCAGCTTGGAGGCGAACACCGGGGAGCTGTTTTTT; CDR3 protein: CASSLEANTGELFF
D gene: TRBD2; clone size: many; J gene: TRBJ2-1; V gene: TRBV25-1; CDR3 DNA: TGTGCCAGCACTCGGGGGGGAGGCTCCCACAATGAGCAGTTCTTC; CDR3 protein: CASTRGGGSHNEQFF
D gene: NA; clone size: NA; J gene: TRBJ2-1; V gene: TRBV11-2; CDR3 DNA: TGTGCCAGCAGCCCCGACCTTAACCGCCCCTACAATGAGCAGTTCTTC; CDR3 protein: CASSPDLNRPYNEQFF
D gene: NA; clone size: NA; J gene: TRBJ1-6; V gene: TRBV10-2; CDR3 DNA: TGCGCCAGCAGTGAGACAGGGTATAATTCACCCCTCCACTTT; CDR3 protein: CASSETGYNSPLHF
D gene: TRBD2; clone size: many; J gene: TRBJ2-5; V gene: TRBV6-5; CDR3 DNA: TGTGCCAGCAGTCCGCTCGGGGGGGAGACCCAGTACTTC; CDR3 protein: CASSPLGGETQYF
D gene: TRBD2; clone size: many; J gene: TRBJ2-4; V gene: TRBV19; CDR3 DNA: TGTGCCAGTAGTAGGGCCGGGGGGACGAGCAACATTCAGTACTTC; CDR3 protein: CASSRAGGTSNIQYF
D gene: NA; clone size: few; J gene: TRBJ2-7; V gene: TRBV20-1; CDR3 DNA: TGCAGTGCTAGGTCCAGCGGGCGCTTAACATACGAGCAGTACTTC; CDR3 protein: CSARSSGRLTYEQYF
D gene: TRBD2; clone size: many; J gene: TRBJ2-7; V gene: TRBV6-9; CDR3 DNA: TGTGCCAGCAGTTACTCTGCGGAGAGGACTAGCGGGGGCTCCGTGACCTACGAGCAGTACTTC; CDR3 protein: CASSYSAERTSGGSVTYEQYF
D gene: NA; clone size: many; J gene: TRBJ1-6; V gene: TRBV10-1; CDR3 DNA: TGCGCCAGCAGTGAAAAATATACAGGGATAAATAATTCACCCCTCCACTTT; CDR3 protein: CASSEKYTGINNSPLHF
D gene: TRBD1; clone size: NA; J gene: TRBJ1-6; V gene: TRBV29-1; CDR3 DNA: TGCAGCGAACCGGGACAGCTCAATTCACCCCTCCACTTT; CDR3 protein: CSEPGQLNSPLHF
D gene: NA; clone size: NA; J gene: TRBJ1-2; V gene: TRBV29-1; CDR3 DNA: TGCAGCGTTGGGTCCAGCAGCTTAGAACAATATGGCTACACCTTC; CDR3 protein: CSVGSSSLEQYGYTF
D gene: TRBD2; clone size: NA; J gene: TRBJ2-1; V gene: TRBV29-1; CDR3 DNA: TGCAGCGTCACGGCTAGCGGGAGGGCGGCATACAATGAGCAGTTCTTC; CDR3 protein: CSVTASGRAAYNEQFF
D gene: TRBD1; clone size: NA; J gene: TRBJ2-2; V gene: TRBV7-2; CDR3 DNA: TGTGCCAGCAGCCAAAACTCCCCAGGGGGCACTGGAAACCCCGGGGAGCTGTTTTTT; CDR3 protein: CASSQNSPGGTGNPGELFF
D gene: NA; clone size: NA; J gene: TRBJ1-5; V gene: TRBV19; CDR3 DNA: TGTGCCGGTAGGAGGGGAGGTGGCAATCAGCCCCAGCATTTT; CDR3 protein: CAGRRGGGNQPQHF
D gene: NA; clone size: many; J gene: TRBJ1-5; V gene: TRBV7-9; CDR3 DNA: TGTGCCAGCAGCTATGGGACTGACAATCAGCCCCAGCATTTT; CDR3 protein: CASSYGTDNQPQHF
D gene: NA; clone size: NA; J gene: TRBJ2-1; V gene: TRBV5-5; CDR3 DNA: TGTGCCAGCAGCTTGTATTTGACGAGCCGGAGTGGGTATGAGCAGTTCTTC; CDR3 protein: CASSLYLTSRSGYEQFF
D gene: NA; clone size: NA; J gene: TRBJ2-3; V gene: TRBV15; CDR3 DNA: TGTGCCACCAGCAGAGTACAGTATACGCAGTATTTT; CDR3 protein: CATSRVQYTQYF
D gene: TRBD1; clone size: many; J gene: TRBJ1-2; V gene: TRBV20-1; CDR3 DNA: TGCAGTGCACAGATAGAGGGACAGCCTAACTATGGCTACACCTTC; CDR3 protein: CSAQIEGQPNYGYTF
D gene: TRBD2; clone size: NA; J gene: TRBJ2-7; V gene: TRBV13; CDR3 DNA: TGTGCCAGCAGCTCCCCCGGGACTAGCGGGACCGAGCAGTACTTC; CDR3 protein: CASSSPGTSGTEQYF
D gene: TRBD2; clone size: once; J gene: TRBJ2-4; V gene: TRBV10-3; CDR3 DNA: TGTGCCATCAGTGAGTCGGGACTAGCGGGACTAGCCAAAAACATTCAGTACTTC; CDR3 protein: CAISESGLAGLAKNIQYF
D gene: NA; clone size: few; J gene: TRBJ1-1; V gene: TRBV3-1; CDR3 DNA: TGTGCCAGCAGCCCGTTTCTCAGTCTTTGGACTGAAGCTTTCTTT; CDR3 protein: CASSPFLSLWTEAFF